The 4 T cell receptor beta chains below come from one sample, sequenced in a study of shared clonotypes between healthy human individuals. Sequencing used immunoSEQ multiplex PCR; TCRdb keeps in-frame clones, though not all of them. The sample yields about 1.1 million clones, approximately 75% seen once. The sample consisted of memory CD4+ T cells from PBMCs. As for subset: CD45RA-negative fraction. The receptors were gathered from a man younger than 35 in good health. Some clones in this sample may be carry-over from other donors' samples.

The V and J genes are TRBV25-1 and TRBJ1-3; D might be TRBD1 (5 bases). In germline, CDR1 is MGHDK, CDR2 SYGVNS. This CDR3 comprises 17 residues. The V end lost 3 bases, the J end lost 0 bases, and 15 bases lay between the germline ends. The chain's CDR3 is CASSDWGTRLSGNTIYF. CDR3 nucleotides: TGTGCCAGCAGTGATTGGGGCACGCGACTCTCTGGAAACACCATATATTTT. Full variable domain (missing parts from reference TRBV25-1 and TRBJ1-3): EADIYQTPRYLVIGTGKKITLECSQTMGHDKMYWYQQDPGMELHLIHYSYGVNSTEKGDLSSESTVSRIRTEHFPLTLESARPSHTSQYLCASSDWGTRLSGNTIYFGEGSWLTVV.

The rearrangement links TRBV19 to TRBJ2-1, with 8 bases that match TRBD2. The germline CDR1 and CDR2 sequences are LNHDA and SQIVND (reference sequence). V was clipped by 7 bases and J by 4 bases; unmatched bases: 6. The CDR3 spans 14 residues. CDR3 DNA sequence: TGTGCCAGTAAAGAGCGGGAGCGATACAATGAGCAGTTCTTC. It codes for CASKERERYNEQFF.

This clone was detected a few times. The rearrangement uses TRBV30 and TRBJ2-6; 8 positions match TRBD1. There are 17 residues in the CDR3. After removal of 0 bases from V and 1 base from J, the junction contained 5 bases not matched to a gene. Germline values: CDR1 GTSNPN, CDR2 SVGIG (reference sequence). DNA for the CDR3: TGTGCCTGGAGTGTCGGGACAGGTATATCTGGGGCCAACGTCCTGACTTTC. It specifies CAWSVGTGISGANVLTF.

This clone showed up just once. The J gene is TRBJ2-3, the V gene TRBV11-2; 13 bases line up with TRBD2. Germline trimming cut 3 bases from V and 1 base from J; bases unmatched to any gene: 7. This CDR3 contains 18 residues. The germline V gene has CDR1 SGHAT and CDR2 FQNNGV. The CDR3 sequence is CASSLGTSGTGGTDTQYF. CDR3 in DNA: TGTGCCAGCAGCTTGGGGACTAGCGGGACGGGCGGCACAGATACGCAGTATTTT.